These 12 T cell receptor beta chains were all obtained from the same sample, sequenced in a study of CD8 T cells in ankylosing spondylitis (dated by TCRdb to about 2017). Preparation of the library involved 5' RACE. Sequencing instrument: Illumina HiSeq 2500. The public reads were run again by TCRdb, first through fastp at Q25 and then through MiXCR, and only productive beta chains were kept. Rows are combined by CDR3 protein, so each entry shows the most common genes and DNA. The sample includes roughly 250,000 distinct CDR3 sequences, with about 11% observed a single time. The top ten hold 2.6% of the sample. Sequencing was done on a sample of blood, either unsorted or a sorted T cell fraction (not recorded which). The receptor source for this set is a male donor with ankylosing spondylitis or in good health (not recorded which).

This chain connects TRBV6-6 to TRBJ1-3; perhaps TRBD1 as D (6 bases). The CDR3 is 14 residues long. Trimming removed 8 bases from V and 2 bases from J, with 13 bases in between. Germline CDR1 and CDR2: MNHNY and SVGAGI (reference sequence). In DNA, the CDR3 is TGTGCCAGCTGGGGGGGGGGGCCTGGAAACACCATATATTTT. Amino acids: CASWGGGPGNTIYF.

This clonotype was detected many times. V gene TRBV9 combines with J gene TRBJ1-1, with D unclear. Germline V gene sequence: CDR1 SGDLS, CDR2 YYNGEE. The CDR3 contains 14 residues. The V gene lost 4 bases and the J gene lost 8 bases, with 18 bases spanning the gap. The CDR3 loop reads CASSPEGDALEAFF. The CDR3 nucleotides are TGTGCCAGCAGCCCGGAGGGCGACGCGTTGGAAGCTTTCTTT. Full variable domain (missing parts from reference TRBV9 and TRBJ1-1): DSGVTQTPKHLITATGQRVTLRCSPRSGDLSVYWYQQSLDQGLQFLIQYYNGEERAKGNILERFSAQQFPDLHSELNLSSLELGDSALYFCASSPEGDALEAFFGQGTRLTVV.

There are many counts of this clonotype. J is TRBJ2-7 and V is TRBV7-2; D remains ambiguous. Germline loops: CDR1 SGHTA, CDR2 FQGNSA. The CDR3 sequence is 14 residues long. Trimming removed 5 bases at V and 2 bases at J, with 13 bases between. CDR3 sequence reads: CASSPPGGPYEQYF. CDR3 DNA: TGTGCCAGCAGCCCACCAGGCGGTCCCTACGAGCAGTACTTC. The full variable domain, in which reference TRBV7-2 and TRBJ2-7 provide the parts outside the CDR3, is GAGVSQSPSNKVTEKGKDVELRCDPISGHTALYWYRQSLGQGLEFLIYFQGNSAPDKSGLPSDRFSAERTGGSVSTLTIQRTQQEDSAVYLCASSPPGGPYEQYFGPGTRLTVT.

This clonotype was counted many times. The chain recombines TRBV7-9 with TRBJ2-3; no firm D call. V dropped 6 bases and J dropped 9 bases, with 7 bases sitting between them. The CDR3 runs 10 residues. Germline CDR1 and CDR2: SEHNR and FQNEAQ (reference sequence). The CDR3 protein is CASRGLTQYF. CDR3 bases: TGTGCCAGCAGGGGTCTCACGCAGTATTTT.

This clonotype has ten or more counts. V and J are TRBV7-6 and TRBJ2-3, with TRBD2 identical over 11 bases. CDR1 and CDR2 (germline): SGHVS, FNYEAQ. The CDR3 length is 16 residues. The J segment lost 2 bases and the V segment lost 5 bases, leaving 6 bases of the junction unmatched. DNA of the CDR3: TGTGCCAGCAGCCTTAGCGGGGGGGCCTCCACAGATACGCAGTATTTT. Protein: CASSLSGGASTDTQYF.

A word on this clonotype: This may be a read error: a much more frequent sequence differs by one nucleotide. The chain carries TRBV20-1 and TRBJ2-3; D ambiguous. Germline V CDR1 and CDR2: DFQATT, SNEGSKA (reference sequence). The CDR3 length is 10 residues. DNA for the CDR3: TGCAGTCCTAGAGCAGATATGCAGTATTTT. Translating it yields CSPRADMQYF.

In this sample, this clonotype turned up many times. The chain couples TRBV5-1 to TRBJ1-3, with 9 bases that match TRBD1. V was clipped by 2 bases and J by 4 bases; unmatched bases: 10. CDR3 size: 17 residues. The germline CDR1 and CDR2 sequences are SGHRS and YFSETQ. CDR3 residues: CASSLQGAVSAGNTIYF. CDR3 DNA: TGCGCCAGCAGCTTACAGGGGGCCGTCTCTGCGGGAAACACCATATATTTT.

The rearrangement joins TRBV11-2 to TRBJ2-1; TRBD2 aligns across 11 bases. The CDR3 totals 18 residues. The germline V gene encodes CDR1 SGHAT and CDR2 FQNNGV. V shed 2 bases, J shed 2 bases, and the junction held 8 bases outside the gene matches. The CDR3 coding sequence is TGTGCCAGCAGCTTACCTACTAGCGGGGGTGTCGCCTACAATGAGCAGTTCTTC. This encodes CASSLPTSGGVAYNEQFF.

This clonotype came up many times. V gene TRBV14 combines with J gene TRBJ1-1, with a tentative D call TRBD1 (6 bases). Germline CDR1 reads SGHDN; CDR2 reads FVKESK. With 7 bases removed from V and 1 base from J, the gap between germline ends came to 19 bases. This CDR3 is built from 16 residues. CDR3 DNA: TGTGCCAGCAACGACATCGGGGACATACGGAACACTGAAGCTTTCTTT. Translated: CASNDIGDIRNTEAFF.

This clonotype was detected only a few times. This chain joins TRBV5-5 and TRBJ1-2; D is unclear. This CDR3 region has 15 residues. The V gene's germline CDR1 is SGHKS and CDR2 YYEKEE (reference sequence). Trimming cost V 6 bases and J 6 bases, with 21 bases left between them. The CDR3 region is CASIAGPWGPDGYTF. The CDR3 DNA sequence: TGTGCCAGCATCGCTGGACCGTGGGGTCCTGATGGCTACACCTTC.

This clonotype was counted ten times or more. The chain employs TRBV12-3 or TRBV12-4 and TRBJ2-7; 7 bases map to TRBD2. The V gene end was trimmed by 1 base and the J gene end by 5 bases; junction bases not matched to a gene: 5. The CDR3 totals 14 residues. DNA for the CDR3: TGTGCCAGCAGTTTAGGACTAGCTGCCAACGAGCAGTACTTC. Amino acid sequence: CASSLGLAANEQYF.

CDR3 DNA: TGTGCCAGCAGTTTTCGGGCGGGGGGGACCGGGGAGCTGTTTTTT. This sequence encodes CASSFRAGGTGELFF. This rearrangement joins TRBV11-3 to TRBJ2-2; 9 bases match TRBD2. The germline V gene encodes CDR1 SGHNT and CDR2 YENEEA. V dropped 6 bases and J dropped 5; count of bases not matched to a gene: 7. This CDR3 region has 15 residues.